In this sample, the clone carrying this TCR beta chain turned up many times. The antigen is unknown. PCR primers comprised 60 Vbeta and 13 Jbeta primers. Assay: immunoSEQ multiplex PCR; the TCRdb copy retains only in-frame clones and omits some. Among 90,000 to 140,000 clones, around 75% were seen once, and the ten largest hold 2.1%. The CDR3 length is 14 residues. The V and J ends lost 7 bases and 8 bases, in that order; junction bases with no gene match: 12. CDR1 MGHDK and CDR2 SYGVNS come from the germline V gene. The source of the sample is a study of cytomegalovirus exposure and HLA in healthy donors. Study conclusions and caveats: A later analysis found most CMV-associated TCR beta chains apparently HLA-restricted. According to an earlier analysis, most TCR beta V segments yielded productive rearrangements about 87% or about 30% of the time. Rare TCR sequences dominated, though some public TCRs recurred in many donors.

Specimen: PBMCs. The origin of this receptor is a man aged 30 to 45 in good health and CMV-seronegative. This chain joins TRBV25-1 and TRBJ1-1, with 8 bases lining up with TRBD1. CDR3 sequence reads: CASNSRPDRAEAFF. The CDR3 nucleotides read TGTGCCAGCAATAGTCGGCCGGACAGGGCGGAAGCTTTCTTT.